The clone carrying this T cell receptor beta chain was seen a few times. Its antigen is not identified. V lost 7 bases to trimming and J lost 0 bases, with 14 bases between them. Germline CDR1 is SQVTM and CDR2 is ANQGSEA. The CDR3 consists of 14 residues. The data derive from a study of identical twins. Study-wide points: Models underestimated TCR alpha sharing (out-of-frame) in monozygotic twins. Memory repertoires lacked the insertion deficit that abundant cord blood beta clonotypes showed.

TCRdb re-derived calls from the 5' RACE reads in MiXCR, one entry per CDR3 protein. The table shows just over 450,000 distinct CDR3 sequences, with 13% to 15% occurring only once. This sample also appeared in a second study, on yellow fever vaccine responses in identical twins.

This sequence originates from a woman aged 18-29 years in good health. The sample consisted of CD4+ T cells sorted from blood. The rearrangement uses TRBV29-1 and TRBJ2-3, with D perhaps given as TRBD1 or TRBD2 (5 bases each). Here the CDR3 DNA reads TGCAGCGCCCCCCGGGGCCCTAGCACAGATACGCAGTATTTT. Its translation: CSAPRGPSTDTQYF.